This T cell receptor beta chain was found in a study of CD8 T cells in Susac syndrome. This CDR3 is built from 20 residues. RNA amounts of about 0.5 to 1 ug underwent reverse transcription with random hexamers. Multiplex PCR with immunoSEQ amplified the TCR beta CDR3 across 54 Vbeta and 13 Jbeta. TCRdb passed the immunoSEQ multiplex PCR reads through MiXCR, listing each CDR3 protein once. The sample has some 47,000 distinct CDR3 sequences; 80% to 95% are singletons. It was negative isolation that provided the CD8+ and CD4+ T cells, whereas TEMRA cells were enriched by FACS. The chain has TRBV12-2 and TRBJ2-1; the DNA was not used to check the table's D call, TRBD2. TRBV12-2 is a pseudogene locus. The clonotype comes from a human donor in good health. Sequencing input: CD8+ T cells from PBMCs. CDR3 bases: TGTGCAAGTCGCTTACGTGCGGGGACTACTTCTTACTTCTCCTACAATGAGCAGTTCTTC. The encoded protein is CASRLRAGTTSYFSYNEQFF.